Included here is one T cell receptor (beta chain) sequence, with context. Categorization into cohorts depended on clinical history that participants reported. The data were obtained in a study of blood T cell repertoires in COVID-19. Study-wide background: T cells, B-cell-depleted T cells, or PBMCs supplied cDNA or gDNA.

The CDR3 runs to 14 residues. Deletions cut 0 bases from V and 2 bases from J, with 8 bases between. The germline V gene encodes CDR1 MNHEY and CDR2 SVGAGI. In the authors' workflow: By means of reference gene primer amplification, nucleated cell counts were estimated. Only in-frame clones appear in the TCRdb table, and some are missing; sequencing was by immunoSEQ multiplex PCR. V and J calls and clone size are given by that table; D and trimming were obtained from the DNA. The sample shows 230,000 or so clones, 80% to 85% of them seen only once. The chain recombines TRBV6-5 with TRBJ2-7; D ambiguous. The TCR was taken from a man between 45 and 60 years old who had recovered from COVID-19. Material: PBMCs or T cells enriched from blood (not recorded which). CDR3 sequence: CASSYSRFPYEQYF. In DNA form, the CDR3 reads TGTGCCAGCAGTTACTCGCGATTCCCCTACGAGCAGTACTTC.